The T cell receptor (beta chain) under discussion was sequenced for a study of identical twins. General study points: In zero-insertion analyses, partial confounding could arise from invariant MAIT and iNKT cells. Modelling approaches yielded underestimates of out-of-frame TCR alpha sharing between monozygotic twins. Insertion counts were lower in abundant cord blood beta clonotypes, a trend that memory repertoires did not show.

A note on this clonotype: No antigen is known for it.

Germline values: CDR1 SGHRS, CDR2 YFSETQ. The J segment lost 4 bases and the V segment lost 3 bases, leaving 7 bases of the junction unmatched. This CDR3 spans 15 amino acids. cDNA carried unique molecular identifiers, and a universal primer site was added by template switching. TCRdb redid the calling of the 5' RACE reads with MiXCR, one entry per CDR3 protein. Of 500,000 to 550,000 distinct CDR3 sequences listed, 20% to 25% are singletons. These data also featured in a second study, about yellow fever vaccine responses in identical twins.

The rearrangement links TRBV5-1 to TRBJ1-1, with 9 bases matching TRBD1. The receptor was derived from a woman younger than 35 in good health. Sequenced material: CD4+ T cells sorted from blood. CDR3 sequence reads: CASSSTGGEITEAFF. CDR3 nucleotide sequence: TGCGCCAGCAGCTCGACAGGGGGGGAGATCACTGAAGCTTTCTTT. The whole variable domain, remainder taken from reference TRBV5-1 and TRBJ1-1, is KAGVTQTPRYLIKTRGQQVTLSCSPISGHRSVSWYQQTPGQGLQFLFEYFSETQRNKGNFPGRFSGRQFSNSRSEMNVSTLELGDSALYLCASSSTGGEITEAFFGQGTRLTVV.